A single sample gave rise to the 7 T cell receptor beta chains below, sequenced in a study of metastatic and nonmetastatic thyroid tumors. TCRdb re-analyzed the PCR reads using MiXCR. The table lists around 38,000 clones, 28% of them singletons. Thyroid surgery had not been preceded by any treatment in any patient. Source material: blood. These receptors originate from a male donor with papillary thyroid cancer or a benign thyroid nodule (not recorded which). Some clones in this sample may be carry-over from other donors' samples.

The chain joins TRBV6-1 to TRBJ2-3; D ambiguous. The CDR3 consists of 15 residues. The V end lost 5 bases, the J end lost 6 bases, and 18 bases lay between the germline ends. Per germline, CDR1 MNHNS and CDR2 SASEGT. CDR3 bases: TGTGCCAGCAGTCGCCCTAATAGTGGCGTGGATACGCAGTATTTT. This gives the protein CASSRPNSGVDTQYF.

This clone has only a few counts. Distinct nucleotide sequences in the sample also encode this CDR3. The V and J genes are TRBV6-4 and TRBJ2-2; TRBD1 might be the D (5 bases). The CDR3 covers 14 residues. Germline lookup yields CDR1 MRHNA and CDR2 SNTAGT. V lost 0 bases, J lost 5 bases, and 7 bases lay in between. As DNA, the CDR3 is TGTGCCAGCAGTGACTCAGGGGATACCGGGGAGCTGTTTTTT. Residues: CASSDSGDTGELFF.

Regarding this clone: One end of the junction fails to match germline, which may point to a read error. This specimen includes other DNA sequences encoding the same CDR3. The J gene is TRBJ2-5, the V gene TRBV7-2; D may be TRBD1 or TRBD2 (5 bases each). This CDR3 comprises 14 residues. Germline loops: CDR1 SGHTA, CDR2 FQGNSA. This chain's CDR3 is CASSLVWDQETQYF. CDR3 DNA sequence: TGTGCCAGCAGCTTGGTATGGGACCAAGAGACACAGTACTTC.

This chain links TRBV5-1 with TRBJ2-3; tentative D call: TRBD2 (5 bases). The germline V gene encodes CDR1 SGHRS and CDR2 YFSETQ. There are 14 residues in the CDR3. The V end lost 3 bases, the J end lost 2 bases, and 10 bases lay between the germline ends. The CDR3: CASSWESNTDTQYF. The CDR3 DNA follows: TGCGCCAGCAGCTGGGAGAGCAACACAGATACGCAGTATTTT. Looking up the rest from reference TRBV5-1 and TRBJ2-3 gives the full variable domain: KAGVTQTPRYLIKTRGQQVTLSCSPISGHRSVSWYQQTPGQGLQFLFEYFSETQRNKGNFPGRFSGRQFSNSRSEMNVSTLELGDSALYLCASSWESNTDTQYFGPGTRLTVL.

Concerning this clone itself: Relative to the germline gene, one junction end is altered; a read error may explain this. The chain is built from TRBV3-1 and TRBJ2-2, with D maybe TRBD2 (5 bases). CDR1 and CDR2 (germline): LGHDT, YNNKEL (reference sequence). This CDR3 is 13 amino acids long. For the CDR3, the DNA is TGTGCCAGCAGCGAAGGTCCGACCGGGGTGCTGTTTTTT. Its protein is CASSEGPTGVLFF.

A few counts support this clone. The chain recombines TRBV10-2 with TRBJ2-3; TRBD2 aligns across 11 bases. CDR1 is WSHSY and CDR2 is SAAADI in the germline V gene. Germline trimming cut 6 bases from V and 2 bases from J; bases unmatched to any gene: 10. The CDR3 length is 17 residues. CDR3 region: CASRVLAGASITDTQYF. In DNA, the CDR3 is TGCGCCAGCAGAGTACTAGCGGGGGCCTCTATCACAGATACGCAGTATTTT.

This clone was observed at least ten times. This chain uses TRBV6-1 with TRBJ1-1; 7 positions agree with TRBD1. The CDR3 consists of 16 residues. With 5 bases clipped from V and 5 bases from J, the junction kept 14 bases outside the gene matches. Per germline, CDR1 MNHNS and CDR2 SASEGT. CDR3: CASSFKTGLFLTEAFF. As DNA, the CDR3 is TGTGCCAGCAGTTTCAAGACAGGGCTTTTTTTGACTGAAGCTTTCTTT.